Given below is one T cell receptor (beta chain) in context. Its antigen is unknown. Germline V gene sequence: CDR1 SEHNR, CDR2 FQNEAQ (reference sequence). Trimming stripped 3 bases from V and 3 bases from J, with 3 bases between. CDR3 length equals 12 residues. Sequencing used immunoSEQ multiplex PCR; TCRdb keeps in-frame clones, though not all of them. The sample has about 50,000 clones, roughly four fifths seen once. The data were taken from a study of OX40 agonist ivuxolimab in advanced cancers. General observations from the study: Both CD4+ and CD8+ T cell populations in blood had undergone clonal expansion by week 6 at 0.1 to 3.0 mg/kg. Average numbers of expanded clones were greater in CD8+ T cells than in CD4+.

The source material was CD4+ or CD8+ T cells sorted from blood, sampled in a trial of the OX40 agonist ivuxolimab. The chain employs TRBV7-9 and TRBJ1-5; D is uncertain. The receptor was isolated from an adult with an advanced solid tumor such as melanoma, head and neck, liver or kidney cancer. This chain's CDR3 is CASSFDNQPQHF. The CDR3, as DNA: TGTGCCAGCAGCTTTGACAATCAGCCCCAGCATTTT.